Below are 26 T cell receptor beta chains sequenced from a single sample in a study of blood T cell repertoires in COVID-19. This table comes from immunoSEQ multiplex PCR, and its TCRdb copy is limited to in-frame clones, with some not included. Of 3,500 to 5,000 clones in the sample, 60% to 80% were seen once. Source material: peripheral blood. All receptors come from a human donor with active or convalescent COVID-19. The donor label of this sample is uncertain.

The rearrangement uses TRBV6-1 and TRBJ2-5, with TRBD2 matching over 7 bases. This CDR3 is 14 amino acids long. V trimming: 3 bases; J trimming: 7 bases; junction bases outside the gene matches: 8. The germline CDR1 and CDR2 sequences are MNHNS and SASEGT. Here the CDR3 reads CASSDQRGPGTQYF. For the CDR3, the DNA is TGTGCCAGCAGTGACCAGCGGGGCCCAGGGACCCAGTACTTC.

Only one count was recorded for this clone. The CDR3 sequence: CAGAGPNTEAFF. The CDR3 DNA follows: TGTGCCGGGGCGGGGCCGAACACTGAAGCTTTCTTT. This sequence joins TRBV28 and TRBJ1-1; D is perhaps TRBD1 (5 bases). V lost 11 bases and J 1 base, leaving 11 bases between the germline ends. The CDR3 has 12 residues. Germline V gene sequence: CDR1 MDHEN, CDR2 SYDVKM.

The CDR3 loop reads CASSPATSGRANEQFF. The CDR3 nucleotides are TGTGCCAGCAGCCCAGCGACTAGCGGGAGGGCAAATGAGCAGTTCTTC. The chain uses TRBV5-5 and TRBJ2-1; 14 positions agree with TRBD2. Germline CDR1 SGHKS, CDR2 YYEKEE (reference sequence). V trimming: 4 bases; J trimming: 7 bases; junction bases outside the gene matches: 7. The CDR3 loop spans 16 amino acids.

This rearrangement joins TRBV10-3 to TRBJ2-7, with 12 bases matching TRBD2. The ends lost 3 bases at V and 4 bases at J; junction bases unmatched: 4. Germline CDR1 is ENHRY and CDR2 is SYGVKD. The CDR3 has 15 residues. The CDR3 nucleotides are TGTGCCATCAGTGAACCTACTAGCGGGAGGTACGAGCAGTACTTC. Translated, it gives CAISEPTSGRYEQYF.

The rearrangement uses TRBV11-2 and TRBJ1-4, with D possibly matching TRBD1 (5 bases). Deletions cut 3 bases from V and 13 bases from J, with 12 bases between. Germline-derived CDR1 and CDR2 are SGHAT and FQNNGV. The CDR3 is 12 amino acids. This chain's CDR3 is CASSLDPGVLFF. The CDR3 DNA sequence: TGTGCCAGCAGCTTGGACCCGGGGGTACTGTTTTTT.

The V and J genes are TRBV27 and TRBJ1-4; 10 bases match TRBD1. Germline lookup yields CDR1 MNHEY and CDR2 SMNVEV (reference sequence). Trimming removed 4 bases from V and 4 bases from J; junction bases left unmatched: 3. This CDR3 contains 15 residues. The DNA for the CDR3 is TGTGCCAGCAGTTCCGGGACAGGGGATAATGAAAAACTGTTTTTT. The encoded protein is CASSSGTGDNEKLFF.

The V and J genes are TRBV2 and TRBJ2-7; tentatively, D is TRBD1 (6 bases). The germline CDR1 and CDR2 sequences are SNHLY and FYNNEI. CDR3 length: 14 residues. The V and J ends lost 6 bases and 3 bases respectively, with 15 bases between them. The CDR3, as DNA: TGTGCCAGCAGAGGGGGAGAGACAAGCTACGAGCAGTACTTC. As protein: CASRGGETSYEQYF.

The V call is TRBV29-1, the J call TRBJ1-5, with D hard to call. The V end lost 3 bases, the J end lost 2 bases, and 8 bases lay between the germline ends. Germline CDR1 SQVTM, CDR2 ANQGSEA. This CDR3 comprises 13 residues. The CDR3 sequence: CSVDKGGNQPQHF. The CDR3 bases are TGCAGCGTTGACAAGGGAGGCAATCAGCCCCAGCATTTT.

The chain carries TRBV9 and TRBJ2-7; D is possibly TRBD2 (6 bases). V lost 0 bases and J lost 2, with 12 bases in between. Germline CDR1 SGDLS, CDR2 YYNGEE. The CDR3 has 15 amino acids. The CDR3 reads CASSVGFGGAYEQYF. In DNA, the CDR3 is TGTGCCAGCAGCGTAGGTTTCGGGGGAGCCTACGAGCAGTACTTC.

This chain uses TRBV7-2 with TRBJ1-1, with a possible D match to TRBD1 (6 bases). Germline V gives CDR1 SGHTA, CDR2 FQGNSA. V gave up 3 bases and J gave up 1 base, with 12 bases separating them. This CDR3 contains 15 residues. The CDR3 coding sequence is TGTGCCAGCAGCTTTTGGGGGGGGCGGAACACTGAAGCTTTCTTT. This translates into CASSFWGGRNTEAFF.

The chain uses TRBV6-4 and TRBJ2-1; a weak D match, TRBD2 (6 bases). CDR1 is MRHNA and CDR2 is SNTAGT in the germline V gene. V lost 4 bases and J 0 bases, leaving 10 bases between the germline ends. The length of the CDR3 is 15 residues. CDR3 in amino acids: CASSAIAASYNEQFF. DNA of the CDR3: TGTGCCAGCAGTGCTATAGCGGCCTCCTACAATGAGCAGTTCTTC.

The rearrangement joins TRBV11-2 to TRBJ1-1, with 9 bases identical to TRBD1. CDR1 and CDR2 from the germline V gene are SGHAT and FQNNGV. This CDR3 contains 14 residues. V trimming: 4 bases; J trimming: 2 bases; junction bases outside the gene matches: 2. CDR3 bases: TGTGCCAGCAGCTGGGGACAGGGTAACACTGAAGCTTTCTTT. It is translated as CASSWGQGNTEAFF.

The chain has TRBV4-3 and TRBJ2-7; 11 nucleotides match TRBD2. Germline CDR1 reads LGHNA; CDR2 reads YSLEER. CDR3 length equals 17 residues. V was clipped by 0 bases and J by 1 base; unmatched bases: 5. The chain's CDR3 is CASSQDLPSGGSYEQYF. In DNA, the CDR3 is TGCGCCAGCAGCCAAGATCTCCCTAGCGGGGGGTCCTACGAGCAGTACTTC.

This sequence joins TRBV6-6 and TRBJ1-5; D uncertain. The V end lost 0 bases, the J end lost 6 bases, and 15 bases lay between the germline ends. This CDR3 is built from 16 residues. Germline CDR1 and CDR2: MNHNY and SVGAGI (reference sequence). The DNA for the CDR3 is TGTGCCAGCAGTTACTCGAGGGCAACGTCAGGTCAGCCCCAGCATTTT. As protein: CASSYSRATSGQPQHF.

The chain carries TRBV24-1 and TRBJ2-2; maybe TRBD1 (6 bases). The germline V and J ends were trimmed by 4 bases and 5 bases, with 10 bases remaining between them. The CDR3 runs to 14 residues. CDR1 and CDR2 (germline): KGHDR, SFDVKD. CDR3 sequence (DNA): TGTGCCACCAGTGAACCCAGGGGTACCGGGGAGCTGTTTTTT. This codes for CATSEPRGTGELFF.

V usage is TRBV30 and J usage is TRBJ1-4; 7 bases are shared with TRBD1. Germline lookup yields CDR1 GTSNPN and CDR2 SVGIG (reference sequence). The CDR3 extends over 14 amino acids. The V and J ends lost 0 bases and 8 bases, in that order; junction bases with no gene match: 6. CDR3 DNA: TGTGCCTGGAGTGTAGATGACAGGGTCGAAAAACTGTTTTTT. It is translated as CAWSVDDRVEKLFF.

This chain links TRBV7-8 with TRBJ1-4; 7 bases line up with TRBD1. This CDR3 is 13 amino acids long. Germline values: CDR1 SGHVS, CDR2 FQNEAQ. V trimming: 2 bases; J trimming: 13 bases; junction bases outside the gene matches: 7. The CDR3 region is CASSLQNRGGLFF. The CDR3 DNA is TGTGCCAGCAGCTTACAGAACAGGGGCGGACTGTTTTTT.

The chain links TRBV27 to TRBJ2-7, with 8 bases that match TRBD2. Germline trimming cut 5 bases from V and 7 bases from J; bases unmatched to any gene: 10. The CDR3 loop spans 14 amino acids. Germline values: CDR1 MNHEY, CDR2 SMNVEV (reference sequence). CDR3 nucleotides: TGTGCCAGCAGTCAACTAGCGGCCCCCTGGGAGCAGTACTTC. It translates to CASSQLAAPWEQYF.

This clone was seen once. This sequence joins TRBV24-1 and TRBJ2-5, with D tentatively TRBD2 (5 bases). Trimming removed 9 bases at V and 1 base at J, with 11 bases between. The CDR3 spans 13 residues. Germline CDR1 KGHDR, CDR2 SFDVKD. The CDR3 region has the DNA TGTGCCACCCAGCCACGGGGCCAAGAGACCCAGTACTTC. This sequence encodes CATQPRGQETQYF.

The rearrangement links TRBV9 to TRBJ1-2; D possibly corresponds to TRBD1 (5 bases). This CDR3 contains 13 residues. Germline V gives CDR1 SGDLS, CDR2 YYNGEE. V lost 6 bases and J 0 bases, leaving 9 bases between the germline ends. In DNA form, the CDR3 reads TGTGCCAGCAACAGGCCTCCTAACTATGGCTACACCTTC. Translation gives CASNRPPNYGYTF.

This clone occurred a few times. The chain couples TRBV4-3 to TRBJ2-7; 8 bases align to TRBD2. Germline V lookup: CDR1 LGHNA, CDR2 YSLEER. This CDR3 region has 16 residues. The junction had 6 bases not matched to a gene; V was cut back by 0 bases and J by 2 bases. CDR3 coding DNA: TGCGCCAGCAGCCAAGAGTGGGATAGCGGGACCTACGAGCAGTACTTC. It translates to CASSQEWDSGTYEQYF.

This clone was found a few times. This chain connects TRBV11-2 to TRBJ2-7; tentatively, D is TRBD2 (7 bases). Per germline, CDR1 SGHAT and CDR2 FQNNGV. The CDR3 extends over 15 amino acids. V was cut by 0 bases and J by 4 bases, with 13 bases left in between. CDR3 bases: TGTGCCAGCAGCTTAGACTTGGGGGGGCTGTACGAGCAGTACTTC. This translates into CASSLDLGGLYEQYF.

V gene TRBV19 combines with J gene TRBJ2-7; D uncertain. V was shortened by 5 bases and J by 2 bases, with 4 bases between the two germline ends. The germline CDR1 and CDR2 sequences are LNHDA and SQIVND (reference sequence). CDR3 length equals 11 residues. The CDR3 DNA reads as TGTGCCAGTAGTTCAGCCTACGAGCAGTACTTC. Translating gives CASSSAYEQYF.

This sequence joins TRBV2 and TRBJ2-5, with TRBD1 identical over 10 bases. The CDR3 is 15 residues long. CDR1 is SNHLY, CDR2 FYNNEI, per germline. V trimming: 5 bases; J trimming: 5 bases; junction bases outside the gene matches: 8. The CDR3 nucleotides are TGTGCCAGCAGTCTCCGGACAGGGGGACGCGAGACCCAGTACTTC. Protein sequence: CASSLRTGGRETQYF.

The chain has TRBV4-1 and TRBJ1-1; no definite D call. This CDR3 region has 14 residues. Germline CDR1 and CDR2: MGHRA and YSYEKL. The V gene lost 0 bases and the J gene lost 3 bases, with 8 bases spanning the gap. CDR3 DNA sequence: TGCGCCAGCAGCCAAGATCCAGGCCACACTGAAGCTTTCTTT. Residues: CASSQDPGHTEAFF.

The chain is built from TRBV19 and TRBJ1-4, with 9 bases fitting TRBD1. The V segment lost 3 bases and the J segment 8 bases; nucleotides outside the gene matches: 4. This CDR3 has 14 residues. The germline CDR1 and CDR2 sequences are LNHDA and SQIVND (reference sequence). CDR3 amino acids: CASSIGQGREKLFF. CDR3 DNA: TGTGCCAGTAGTATTGGACAGGGGAGAGAAAAACTGTTTTTT.